This record looks at one T cell receptor (beta chain) sequence and its context. Antigen unknown. According to the study, genomic DNA was the template for TCR beta VDJ and CDR3 profiling. TCRdb re-called the reads through MiXCR, storing one row per CDR3 protein. The repertoire has some 150,000 distinct CDR3 sequences, roughly 43% of them found once; the top ten carry around 1.1%. The V and J ends lost 1 base and 2 bases respectively, with 5 bases between them. This CDR3 is 13 amino acids long. Germline CDR1 and CDR2: LNHDA and SQIVND (reference sequence). This record comes from a study of CD8+CD57+ T cells in acquired aplastic anemia. About the study: An average of roughly 3 ug of DNA was obtained from sorted CD4+ and CD8+ cells.

The study's findings and limits: Significance was not reached for CD8+ Simpson's diversity between patients and controls.

Selection for sequencing was limited to patients who had shown CD8+CD57+ cell expansion by flow cytometry. No patient had been given any therapy when blood was sampled. The rearrangement uses TRBV19 and TRBJ1-1; D is ambiguous. The sequencing input was sorted CD4+, CD8+, or CD8+CD57+ T cells (not recorded which) from PBMCs. The receptor was derived from a human donor with aplastic anemia. The CDR3 reads CASSIGSNTEAFF. As DNA, the CDR3 is TGTGCCAGTAGTATAGGATCCAACACTGAAGCTTTCTTT. The whole variable domain, filled in from reference TRBV19 and TRBJ1-1, reads DGGITQSPKYLFRKEGQNVTLSCEQNLNHDAMYWYRQDPGQGLRLIYYSQIVNDFQKGDIAEGYSVSREKKESFPLTVTSAQKNPTAFYLCASSIGSNTEAFFGQGTRLTVV.